This T cell receptor (beta chain) was captured in a study of identical twins. Via MiXCR, TCRdb re-called the 5' RACE reads, giving one row per CDR3 protein. The table lists hundreds of thousands of distinct CDR3 sequences, roughly an eighth of them singletons, with around 1.5% in the top ten. These data were also reused for a study on yellow fever vaccine responses in identical twins.

Sequencing was done on a sample of PBMCs. This sequence originates from a woman aged 18-30 years in good health.

For the CDR3, the DNA is TGTGCCACCAGTGGGGGAGCGGGAGGCACAGATACGCAGTATTTT. Translated, it gives CATSGGAGGTDTQYF. J is TRBJ2-3 and V is TRBV24-1; 8 positions match TRBD2. The CDR3 runs 15 residues. Trimming removed 5 bases from V and 1 base from J; junction bases left unmatched: 4. Germline assignment: CDR1 KGHDR and CDR2 SFDVKD.